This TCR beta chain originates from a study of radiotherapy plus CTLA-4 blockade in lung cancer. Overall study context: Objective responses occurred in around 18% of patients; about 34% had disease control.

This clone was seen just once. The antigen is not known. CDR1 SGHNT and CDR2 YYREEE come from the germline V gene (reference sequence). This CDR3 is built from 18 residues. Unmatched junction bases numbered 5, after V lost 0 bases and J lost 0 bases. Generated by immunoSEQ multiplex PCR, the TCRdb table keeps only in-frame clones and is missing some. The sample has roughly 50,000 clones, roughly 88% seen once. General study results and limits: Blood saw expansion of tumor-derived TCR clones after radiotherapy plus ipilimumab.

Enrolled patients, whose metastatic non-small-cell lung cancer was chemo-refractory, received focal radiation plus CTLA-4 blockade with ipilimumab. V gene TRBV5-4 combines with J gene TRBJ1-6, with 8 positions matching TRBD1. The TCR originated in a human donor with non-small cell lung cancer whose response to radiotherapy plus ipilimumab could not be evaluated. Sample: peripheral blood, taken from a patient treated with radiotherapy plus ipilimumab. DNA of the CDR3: TGTGCCAGCAGCTTGGTGACAGGGGCCACCTCCTATAATTCACCCCTCCACTTT. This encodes CASSLVTGATSYNSPLHF. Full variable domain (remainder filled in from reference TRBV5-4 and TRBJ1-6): ETGVTQSPTHLIKTRGQQVTLRCSSQSGHNTVSWYQQALGQGPQFIFQYYREEENGRGNFPPRFSGLQFPNYSSELNVNALELDDSALYLCASSLVTGATSYNSPLHFGNGTRLTVT.